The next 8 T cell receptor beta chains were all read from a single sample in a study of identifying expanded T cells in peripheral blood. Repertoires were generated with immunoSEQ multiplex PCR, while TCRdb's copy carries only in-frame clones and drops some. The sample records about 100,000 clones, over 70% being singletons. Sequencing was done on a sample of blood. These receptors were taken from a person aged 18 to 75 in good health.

CDR3 sequence (DNA): TGTGCCAGCAGAGGGGAATCAAATCAGCCCCAGCATTTT. Encoded protein: CASRGESNQPQHF. The chain employs TRBV6-5 and TRBJ1-5, with D possibly being TRBD1 (5 bases). The CDR3 is 13 residues long. In germline, CDR1 is MNHEY, CDR2 SVGAGI. The V end was cut by 6 bases, the J end by 4 bases, with 10 bases between.

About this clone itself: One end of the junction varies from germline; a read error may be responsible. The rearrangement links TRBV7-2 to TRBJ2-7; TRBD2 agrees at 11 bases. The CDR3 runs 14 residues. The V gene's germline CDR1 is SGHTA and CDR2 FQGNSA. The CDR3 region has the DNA TGTGCCAGCAGCCTAGCGGGGGGCTCCTACGAGCAGTACTTC. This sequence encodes CASSLAGGSYEQYF.

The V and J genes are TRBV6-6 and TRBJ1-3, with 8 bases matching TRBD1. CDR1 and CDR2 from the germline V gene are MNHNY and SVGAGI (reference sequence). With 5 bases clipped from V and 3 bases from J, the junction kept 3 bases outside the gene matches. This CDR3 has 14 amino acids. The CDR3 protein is CASSPRGLGNTIYF. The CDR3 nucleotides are TGTGCCAGCAGTCCCAGGGGGCTTGGAAACACCATATATTTT.

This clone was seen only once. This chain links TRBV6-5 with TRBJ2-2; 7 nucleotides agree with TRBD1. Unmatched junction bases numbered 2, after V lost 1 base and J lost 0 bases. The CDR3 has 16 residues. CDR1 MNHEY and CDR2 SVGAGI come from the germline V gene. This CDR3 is CASSYFTGANTGELFF. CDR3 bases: TGTGCCAGCAGTTACTTCACAGGGGCGAACACCGGGGAGCTGTTTTTT.

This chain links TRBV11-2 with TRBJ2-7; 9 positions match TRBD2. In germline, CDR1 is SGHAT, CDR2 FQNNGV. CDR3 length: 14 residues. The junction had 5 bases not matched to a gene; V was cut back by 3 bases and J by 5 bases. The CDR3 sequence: CASSFGTSYHEQYF. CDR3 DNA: TGTGCCAGCAGCTTTGGGACTAGCTACCACGAGCAGTACTTC. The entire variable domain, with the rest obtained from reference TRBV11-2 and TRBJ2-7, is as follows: EAGVAQSPRYKIIEKRQSVAFWCNPISGHATLYWYQQILGQGPKLLIQFQNNGVVDDSQLPKDRFSAERLKGVDSTLKIQPAKLEDSAVYLCASSFGTSYHEQYFGPGTRLTVT.

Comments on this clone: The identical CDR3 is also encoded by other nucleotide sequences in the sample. This CDR3 is CASSPPAYQETQYF. The CDR3 region has the DNA TGTGCCAGCTCACCACCAGCTTACCAAGAGACCCAGTACTTC. V and J are TRBV18 and TRBJ2-5; D gene uncertain. The CDR3 runs 14 residues. The ends were cut back, 0 bases at V and 0 bases at J, with 5 bases in the middle. Germline V gene sequence: CDR1 KGHSH, CDR2 LQKENI.

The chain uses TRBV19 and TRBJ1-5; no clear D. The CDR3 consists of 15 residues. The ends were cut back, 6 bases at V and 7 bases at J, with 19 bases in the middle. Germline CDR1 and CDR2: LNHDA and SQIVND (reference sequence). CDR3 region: CASSDRTQGNQPQHF. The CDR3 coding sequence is TGTGCCAGTAGCGACCGGACTCAAGGTAACCAGCCCCAGCATTTT.

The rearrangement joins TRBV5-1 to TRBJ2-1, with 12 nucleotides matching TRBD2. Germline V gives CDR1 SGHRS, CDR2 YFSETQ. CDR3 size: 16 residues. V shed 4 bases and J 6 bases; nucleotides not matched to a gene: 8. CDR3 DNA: TGCGCCAGCAGCCTACCGTCTAGCGGGAGGGCCAATGAGCAGTTCTTC. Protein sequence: CASSLPSSGRANEQFF. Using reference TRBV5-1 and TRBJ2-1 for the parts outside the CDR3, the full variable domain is KAGVTQTPRYLIKTRGQQVTLSCSPISGHRSVSWYQQTPGQGLQFLFEYFSETQRNKGNFPGRFSGRQFSNSRSEMNVSTLELGDSALYLCASSLPSSGRANEQFFGPGTRLTVL.